The rows below give T cell receptor beta chains drawn from one sample of a study of human T cells and chemical hapten exposure. One entry per CDR3 protein, called by TCRdb with MiXCR from the RACE reads. Of some 77,000 distinct CDR3 sequences in the sample, around 9.4% were seen once. The material sequenced was whole blood. The source is a female donor in good health. Some clones in this sample may be carry-over from other donors' samples. The CDR3 runs from the conserved cysteine through the conserved F or W. The order of the fields is V gene, J gene, D gene, clone size, CDR3 protein, CDR3 DNA. A D gene is named only where the DNA matches it firmly. Where a row states a size, it is once, few, many or the class of an expanded clone; other rows omit it.

TRBV20-1	TRBJ2-7	-	few	CSASGPNGGYEQYF	TGCAGTGCTTCCGGGCCAAATGGAGGGTACGAGCAGTACTTC
TRBV6-5	TRBJ1-4	-	few	CASSPRFWGINEKLFF	TGTGCCAGCAGCCCACGATTTTGGGGGATTAATGAAAAACTGTTTTTT
TRBV6-6	TRBJ2-6	-	many	CASGVTGANVLTF	TGTGCCAGCGGGGTAACTGGGGCCAACGTCCTGACTTTC
TRBV2	TRBJ2-3	-	many	CASWRGGTDTQYF	TGTGCCAGCTGGCGGGGCGGCACAGATACGCAGTATTTT
TRBV10-3	TRBJ2-3	TRBD2	-	CAISSGGYPDTQYF	TGTGCCATCAGTAGCGGGGGGTACCCAGATACGCAGTATTTT
TRBV29-1	TRBJ1-5	-	-	CSVRGSGQPQHF	TGCAGCGTAAGGGGGTCTGGTCAGCCCCAGCATTTT
TRBV29-1	TRBJ2-2	TRBD1	many	CSVSTGTGIAGELFF	TGCAGCGTAAGCACCGGGACAGGGATCGCCGGGGAGCTGTTTTTT
TRBV20-1	TRBJ2-7	TRBD1	many	CSASGTGRYEQYF	TGCAGTGCATCCGGGACAGGGCGATACGAGCAGTACTTC
TRBV24-1	TRBJ2-1	-	-	CATSDSGAAYNEQFF	TGTGCCACCAGTGATTCAGGGGCCGCCTACAATGAGCAGTTCTTC
TRBV7-8	TRBJ1-5	TRBD1	-	CASSPRTGFTFGQPQNF	TGTGCCAGCAGCCCGAGGACAGGGTTTACATTTGGGCAGCCCCAGAATTTT
TRBV29-1	TRBJ2-5	TRBD2	-	CSVGLATYQETQYF	TGCAGCGTTGGACTAGCGACCTACCAAGAGACCCAGTACTTC
TRBV6-6	TRBJ2-3	TRBD2	many	CASSYPTGTSGSDTQYF	TGTGCCAGCAGTTACCCAACCGGGACTAGCGGGTCAGATACGCAGTATTTT
TRBV7-7	TRBJ2-5	TRBD2	-	CASSPGLAGISFQETQYF	TGTGCCAGCAGCCCGGGACTAGCGGGGATTAGCTTCCAAGAGACCCAGTACTTC
TRBV20-1	TRBJ2-7	TRBD1	few	CSARDFQGASDEQYF	TGCAGTGCTAGAGATTTTCAGGGGGCGAGTGACGAGCAGTACTTC
TRBV7-9	TRBJ2-1	-	many	CASSANLKTRGLYNEQFF	TGTGCCAGCAGCGCTAACCTGAAGACTCGGGGCCTATACAATGAGCAGTTCTTC
TRBV20-1	TRBJ1-5	-	many	CSAGGGANNQPQHF	TGCAGTGCTGGAGGCGGGGCAAACAATCAGCCCCAGCATTTT
TRBV7-9	TRBJ1-1	-	-	CASSLGDDRNTEAFF	TGTGCCAGCAGCTTAGGGGATGACCGAAACACTGAAGCTTTCTTT
TRBV20-1	TRBJ1-6	TRBD1	many	CSARKQGSSYNSPLHF	TGCAGTGCTAGAAAACAGGGGAGCTCCTATAATTCACCCCTCCACTTT
TRBV28	TRBJ1-4	-	many	CASSNEHKLWGHEKLFF	TGTGCCAGCAGTAATGAACATAAGCTCTGGGGGCATGAAAAACTGTTTTTT